A single sample is the source of the 10 T cell receptor beta chains below, sequenced in a study of T cells in localized non-small cell lung cancer. Produced via immunoSEQ multiplex PCR; TCRdb's table is partial and in-frame only. The table has 35,000 to 40,000 clones, 88% seen once. Sequences were derived from peripheral blood, sampled before any cancer treatment. The source is a woman aged 35 to 70 with stage I lung adenocarcinoma.

The chain links TRBV28 to TRBJ2-5; 8 nucleotides align to TRBD2. The V segment lost 9 bases and the J segment 5 bases; nucleotides outside the gene matches: 11. Germline V gene lookup returns CDR1 MDHEN and CDR2 SYDVKM. The CDR3 runs to 14 residues. CDR3 sequence (DNA): TGTGCCAGTCGGGGTCGACGGGAGGGGGAGACCCAGTACTTC. Its protein is CASRGRREGETQYF.

The chain has TRBV11-3 and TRBJ2-2; TRBD1 is a possible D gene (6 bases). The CDR3 runs to 14 residues. The V and J ends lost 2 bases and 7 bases respectively, with 11 bases between them. The germline gives CDR1 SGHNT, CDR2 YENEEA. The CDR3, as DNA: TGTGCCAGCAGCTTAACAGGGCTTGACGGGGAGCTGTTTTTT. Translation: CASSLTGLDGELFF.

The rearrangement uses TRBV27 and TRBJ2-1; TRBD2 might be the D (6 bases). In germline, CDR1 is MNHEY, CDR2 SMNVEV (reference sequence). This CDR3 is built from 11 residues. Trimming took 7 bases from V and 14 from J, leaving 15 bases between them. The CDR3 region has the DNA TGTGCCAGCAACTATTTCGGGAGAGAGTTCTTC. Translated: CASNYFGREFF.

There are a few counts of this clone. V and J are TRBV7-2 and TRBJ1-1; 9 positions agree with TRBD1. V was clipped by 8 bases and J by 10 bases; unmatched bases: 14. The CDR3 has 14 residues. Germline CDR1 and CDR2: SGHTA and FQGNSA. The CDR3 DNA reads TGTGCCAGCCGGAGATTGGACAGGGGCTACGTAGCTTTCTTT. This codes for CASRRLDRGYVAFF.

Only one count was recorded for this clone. CDR3 amino acids: CASSTPTSGTRTDTQYF. CDR3 bases: TGTGCCAGCAGCACCCCGACTAGCGGGACTCGCACAGATACGCAGTATTTT. The chain recombines TRBV9 with TRBJ2-3; TRBD2 aligns across 11 bases. Germline V lookup: CDR1 SGDLS, CDR2 YYNGEE. The CDR3 covers 17 residues. V lost 4 bases to trimming and J lost 1 base; unmatched junction nucleotides: 8.

The rearrangement links TRBV2 to TRBJ2-1, with TRBD1 matching over 7 bases. This CDR3 has 16 amino acids. The junction had 8 bases not matched to a gene; V was cut back by 3 bases and J by 3 bases. The V gene's germline CDR1 is SNHLY and CDR2 FYNNEI. The CDR3 DNA reads TGTGCCAGCAGTGAGACGGGACAGCCAAACTACAATGAGCAGTTCTTC. It is translated as CASSETGQPNYNEQFF.

V gene TRBV5-1 combines with J gene TRBJ1-2; D call uncertain. Germline lookup yields CDR1 SGHRS and CDR2 YFSETQ. Trimming removed 7 bases at V and 4 bases at J, with 11 bases between. This CDR3 is 12 amino acids long. CDR3 in amino acids: CASGLVGYGYTF. CDR3 nucleotides: TGCGCCAGCGGACTAGTTGGCTATGGCTACACCTTC.

The chain uses TRBV7-2 and TRBJ2-1, with TRBD2 identical over 9 bases. Trimming at V came to 6 bases and at J to 4 bases, leaving 4 bases not matched to a gene. CDR3 length: 14 residues. Germline values: CDR1 SGHTA, CDR2 FQGNSA. CDR3 sequence (DNA): TGTGCCAGCAGAAGCGCGGGAGGGTACAATGAGCAGTTCTTC. Protein: CASRSAGGYNEQFF.

The chain carries TRBV19 and TRBJ2-1; 7 bases fit TRBD1. V trimming: 3 bases; J trimming: 6 bases; junction bases outside the gene matches: 5. Germline V gene data show CDR1 as LNHDA and CDR2 as SQIVND (reference sequence). This CDR3 region has 14 residues. CDR3 residues: CASSIGQGVNEQFF. The CDR3 DNA reads TGTGCCAGTAGTATTGGCCAGGGGGTCAATGAGCAGTTCTTC.

The V call is TRBV7-3, the J call TRBJ2-1, with D possibly being TRBD1 (6 bases). The V and J ends lost 1 base and 9 bases respectively, with 10 bases between them. The CDR3 contains 13 residues. Germline V gene data show CDR1 as SGHTA and CDR2 as FQGTGA. The CDR3 nucleotides are TGTGCCAGCAGCTTAATGGTAGGGGGTGAGCAGTTCTTC. Protein sequence: CASSLMVGGEQFF.